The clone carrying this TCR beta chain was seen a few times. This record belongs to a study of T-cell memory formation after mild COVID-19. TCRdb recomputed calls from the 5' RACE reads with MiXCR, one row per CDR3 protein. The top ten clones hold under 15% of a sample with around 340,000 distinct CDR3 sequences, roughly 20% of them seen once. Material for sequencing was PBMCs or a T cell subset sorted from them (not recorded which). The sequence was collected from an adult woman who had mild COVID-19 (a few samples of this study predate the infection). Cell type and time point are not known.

CDR3 amino acids: CASSSTRKGVTAFF. The CDR3 region has the DNA TGTGCCAGCAGTTCCACTAGAAAAGGGGTGACGGCTTTCTTT. The chain links TRBV12-3 or TRBV12-4 to TRBJ1-1; weak D call: TRBD1 (5 bases). V dropped 4 bases and J dropped 11 bases, with 20 bases sitting between them. The CDR3 has 14 amino acids.